Shown below are 9 T cell receptor beta chains from a single sample sequenced in a study of blood T cells in healthy people across ages. Alongside a J-beta primer mix, a sample-barcoded 5' primer served in a second PCR lasting roughly 6 to 11 cycles. TCRdb analysed the 5' RACE reads with MiXCR anew, one entry per CDR3 protein. The sample records about 1 million distinct CDR3 sequences, around 45% being singletons. The specimen was blood. All receptors come from a woman aged 55 to 70 in good health.

There are a few counts of this clonotype. This chain connects TRBV7-2 to TRBJ2-7; D is unclear. The germline V and J ends were trimmed by 5 bases and 0 bases, with 8 bases remaining between them. The CDR3 has 13 amino acids. Germline V gene lookup returns CDR1 SGHTA and CDR2 FQGNSA. The DNA for the CDR3 is TGTGCCAGCAGCACGCCGGCCTCCTACGAGCAGTACTTC. It codes for CASSTPASYEQYF.

This clonotype came up a few times. The chain carries TRBV6-2 or TRBV6-3 and TRBJ1-2; 8 nucleotides match TRBD1. J was trimmed by 6 bases and V by 2 bases; bases with no gene match: 8. The germline V gene encodes CDR1 MNHEY and CDR2 SVGEGT. The CDR3 totals 15 residues. The CDR3 nucleotides are TGTGCCAGCAGTTACCACCAGGGGGCCGGTCATGGCTACACCTTC. Translating it yields CASSYHQGAGHGYTF.

This clonotype was detected a few times. The V and J genes are TRBV27 and TRBJ1-2, with 9 nucleotides matching TRBD1. J gave up 3 bases and V 6 bases, and 5 bases lay outside the gene matches. This CDR3 region has 14 residues. CDR1 is MNHEY, CDR2 SMNVEV, per germline (reference sequence). Here the CDR3 reads CASRYRGPYYGYTF. CDR3 DNA sequence: TGTGCCAGCAGATACAGGGGGCCGTACTATGGCTACACCTTC.

The rearrangement links TRBV9 to TRBJ2-7; TRBD2 is a possible D gene (7 bases). The V end was cut by 3 bases, the J end by 7 bases, with 23 bases between. In germline, CDR1 is SGDLS, CDR2 YYNGEE. This CDR3 comprises 16 residues. The CDR3 sequence: CASSATGGQSTGEQYF. In nucleotides, the CDR3 is TGTGCCAGCAGCGCAACGGGAGGACAGTCAACGGGGGAGCAGTACTTC.

Here the CDR3 reads CASSSETSVRAYQETQYF. The DNA of the CDR3 is TGTGCCAGCAGTTCGGAGACTAGCGTAAGGGCCTACCAAGAGACCCAGTACTTC. The J gene is TRBJ2-5, the V gene TRBV27, with TRBD2 matching 8 bases. After removal of 4 bases from V and 0 bases from J, the junction contained 13 bases not matched to a gene. CDR1 MNHEY and CDR2 SMNVEV come from the germline V gene (reference sequence). CDR3 length: 18 amino acids.

In DNA, the CDR3 is TGTGCCAGCAGTTGGCCTACCGGGCGAGGCAAAAACATTCAGTACTTC. Residues: CASSWPTGRGKNIQYF. V and J are TRBV28 and TRBJ2-4; D not resolved. The CDR3 covers 16 residues. Trimming left V 4 bases short and J 3 bases short, with 16 bases between. Germline-derived CDR1 and CDR2 are MDHEN and SYDVKM.

V usage is TRBV27 and J usage is TRBJ1-1; maybe TRBD1 (5 bases). Trimming left V 4 bases short and J 5 bases short, with 14 bases between. The CDR3 has 14 residues. Germline V gives CDR1 MNHEY, CDR2 SMNVEV (reference sequence). The CDR3 nucleotides are TGTGCCAGCAGTTCCGGGGGTTCTGGTACTGAAGCTTTCTTT. As protein: CASSSGGSGTEAFF.

In this sample, this clonotype turned up a few times. The chain combines TRBV12-3 or TRBV12-4 with TRBJ2-1, with no clear D. V was clipped by 5 bases and J by 6 bases, with 8 bases between them. This CDR3 is 12 amino acids long. The CDR3 bases are TGTGCCAGCAGTATATTAGGCAATGAGCAGTTCTTC. As protein: CASSILGNEQFF.

Comments on this clonotype: Sequence at one end of the junction differs from germline and may be a read error. The chain joins TRBV6-1 to TRBJ1-5, with D unclear. The CDR3 loop spans 14 amino acids. Germline V CDR1 and CDR2: MNHNS, SASEGT. Here the CDR3 DNA reads TGTGCCGGCAGTGTTTTTGTTAGCAATCAGCCCCAGCATTTT. This translates into CAGSVFVSNQPQHF.